This TCR beta chain was sequenced in a study of radiation and T cells in renal cell carcinoma. Whole-study results and caveats: Top tumor clonotypes rose in blood 2 weeks post-radiation, then contracted.

Germline lookup yields CDR1 SGHDT and CDR2 YYEEEE. This CDR3 has 15 amino acids. Trimming removed 7 bases at V and 0 bases at J, with 16 bases between. TCRdb's table, derived via immunoSEQ multiplex PCR, lists solely in-frame clones and lacks some. The top ten hold 5% to 6% of the sample, which has some 120,000 clones, more than 70% seen once. As for time point: blood 2 weeks post-SBRT. As for treatment: 15 Gy SBRT to primary tumor, nephrectomy 4 weeks later. Serial blood draws occurred at baseline and 2 and 4 weeks post-SBRT. The tumor was a clear cell renal cell carcinoma. As to this clone: The antigen is undetermined.

The sequences come from blood, collected from a patient whose treatment included radiotherapy and nephrectomy. The V and J genes are TRBV5-6 and TRBJ2-5; D possibly corresponds to TRBD1 (5 bases). The clonotype was recovered from a woman in her 70s with renal cell carcinoma. As DNA, the CDR3 is TGTGCCAGCCAACAAATGGGGCGGAACCAAGAGACCCAGTACTTC. Translation: CASQQMGRNQETQYF.